This T cell receptor beta chain was profiled in a study of shared clonotypes between healthy human individuals. TCRdb keeps only in-frame clones here, not all; method: immunoSEQ multiplex PCR. The sample lists approximately 980,000 clones, 70% to 85% seen once, with about 1.5% in the top ten. V lost 6 bases, J lost 2 bases, and 5 bases stayed unmatched. Germline loops: CDR1 MNHEY, CDR2 SMNVEV (reference sequence). The CDR3 runs to 14 residues. The sequence was collected from a young man in good health. The chain carries TRBV27 and TRBJ1-1; TRBD1 aligns across 8 bases. Source material: memory CD4+ T cells sorted from blood. This sample's subset: CD45RA-negative fraction. The CDR3 nucleotides are TGTGCCAGCAGCCAGGGACAGGATAACACTGAAGCTTTCTTT. It yields the protein CASSQGQDNTEAFF.